Following are 25 T cell receptor beta chains from one sample sequenced in a study of cytomegalovirus exposure and HLA in healthy donors. The PCR ran on 60 Vbeta and 13 Jbeta primers. Method: immunoSEQ multiplex PCR; TCRdb's copy keeps in-frame clones and lacks some. The sample consists of some 150,000 clones, less than 80% of them appearing once. Sequencing was done on a sample of PBMCs. The receptors derive from a man in his forties or fifties in good health and CMV-seropositive.

This chain joins TRBV18 and TRBJ2-7; 7 bases agree with TRBD2. Germline values: CDR1 KGHSH, CDR2 LQKENI. The CDR3 totals 15 residues. With V trimmed by 2 bases and J by 2 bases, 6 bases remained unmatched. The DNA of the CDR3 is TGTGCCAGCTCACCATTGACTAGCCGAGCCTACGAGCAGTACTTC. It codes for CASSPLTSRAYEQYF.

V gene TRBV4-1 combines with J gene TRBJ1-5, with 7 bases that match TRBD1. There are 18 residues in the CDR3. Germline-derived CDR1 and CDR2 are MGHRA and YSYEKL. Losses at the gene ends were 1 base for V and 5 bases for J; bases not matched to a gene: 14. The CDR3 DNA reads as TGCGCCAGCAGCCAAGGGGGCCACGAGGGGGCTCGTGATCAGCCCCAGCATTTT. Translating gives CASSQGGHEGARDQPQHF.

The chain has TRBV5-1 and TRBJ1-4; 10 bases match TRBD1. This CDR3 has 14 residues. V trimming: 4 bases; J trimming: 6 bases; junction bases outside the gene matches: 3. Germline CDR1 is SGHRS and CDR2 is YFSETQ. The CDR3 coding sequence is TGCGCCAGCAGCAGGACAGGGGGAGATGAAAAACTGTTTTTT. Translating gives CASSRTGGDEKLFF.

The V call is TRBV5-1, the J call TRBJ2-2, with 11 bases lining up with TRBD1. The length of the CDR3 is 17 residues. The trim removed 0 bases at V and 0 bases at J, leaving 1 base unmatched. Germline CDR1 and CDR2: SGHRS and YFSETQ. CDR3 coding DNA: TGCGCCAGCAGCTTGGTGGGACAGGGGGCGAACACCGGGGAGCTGTTTTTT. It encodes CASSLVGQGANTGELFF.

J is TRBJ1-1 and V is TRBV5-1; D might be TRBD1 (5 bases). CDR3 length: 13 amino acids. The V end was cut by 3 bases, the J end by 1 base, with 7 bases between. Germline CDR1 SGHRS, CDR2 YFSETQ. CDR3 residues: CASSSQENTEAFF. The CDR3 DNA reads TGCGCCAGCAGCTCACAGGAGAACACTGAAGCTTTCTTT. Together with reference TRBV5-1 and TRBJ1-1, the CDR3 gives the full variable domain: KAGVTQTPRYLIKTRGQQVTLSCSPISGHRSVSWYQQTPGQGLQFLFEYFSETQRNKGNFPGRFSGRQFSNSRSEMNVSTLELGDSALYLCASSSQENTEAFFGQGTRLTVV.

This chain connects TRBV19 to TRBJ1-3; D might be TRBD1 (5 bases). V shed 1 base and J shed 2 bases, with 12 bases lying between them. Germline assignment: CDR1 LNHDA and CDR2 SQIVND (reference sequence). CDR3 length: 16 residues. CDR3 bases: TGTGCCAGTAGTATAGGCGCCGGGGGGACTGGAAACACCATATATTTT. Residues: CASSIGAGGTGNTIYF.

The chain combines TRBV6-5 with TRBJ2-2; D call uncertain. V lost 6 bases, J lost 5 bases, and 10 bases lay in between. CDR1 and CDR2 from the germline V gene are MNHEY and SVGAGI. The CDR3 totals 13 residues. The chain's CDR3 is CASRPFLTGELFF. CDR3 DNA: TGTGCCAGCAGGCCATTCCTAACCGGGGAGCTGTTTTTT.

V is TRBV6-6 and J is TRBJ1-2, with a weak D call TRBD1 (5 bases). The CDR3 runs 14 residues. The ends were cut back, 2 bases at V and 4 bases at J, with 11 bases in the middle. The V gene's germline CDR1 is MNHNY and CDR2 SVGAGI (reference sequence). CDR3 loop: CASSYARGFYGYTF. CDR3 nucleotide sequence: TGTGCCAGCAGTTACGCCCGGGGGTTCTATGGCTACACCTTC.

This clone was counted between two and nine times. This chain connects TRBV6-5 to TRBJ1-2, with unresolved D. The germline V gene has CDR1 MNHEY and CDR2 SVGAGI. There are 14 residues in the CDR3. V shed 3 bases and J shed 4 bases, with 12 bases lying between them. The CDR3 loop reads CASSYRRYGYGYTF. CDR3 nucleotides: TGTGCCAGCAGTTATAGAAGATATGGCTATGGCTACACCTTC.

V and J are TRBV5-6 and TRBJ2-2, with 8 bases identical to TRBD2. The germline V gene encodes CDR1 SGHDT and CDR2 YYEEEE. The CDR3 is made up of 16 amino acids. V lost 4 bases, J lost 3 bases, and 8 bases stayed unmatched. The DNA for the CDR3 is TGTGCCAGCAGCCCCACGGGGGGGTTTCACACCGGGGAGCTGTTTTTT. It codes for CASSPTGGFHTGELFF.

This chain links TRBV7-9 with TRBJ2-5; D not certain. V was clipped by 5 bases and J by 5 bases, with 9 bases between them. The CDR3 has 12 residues. Per germline, CDR1 SEHNR and CDR2 FQNEAQ (reference sequence). The CDR3 sequence is CASSPLEETQYF. CDR3 in DNA: TGTGCCAGCAGCCCACTTGAGGAGACCCAGTACTTC.

This clone was counted a single time. V usage is TRBV6-4 and J usage is TRBJ1-5; 10 bases align to TRBD1. Trimming at V came to 0 bases and at J to 0 bases, leaving 8 bases not matched to a gene. The CDR3 spans 19 residues. Per the germline V gene, CDR1 is MRHNA and CDR2 is SNTAGT. The DNA of the CDR3 is TGTGCCAGCAGTGACTCCAAGGGACAGGGGAAGAATAGCAATCAGCCCCAGCATTTT. Protein: CASSDSKGQGKNSNQPQHF.

The chain couples TRBV2 to TRBJ2-1; 10 bases are a match to TRBD2. Trimming took 6 bases from V and 4 from J; bases not matched to a gene: 9. This CDR3 spans 16 amino acids. From germline, CDR1 is SNHLY and CDR2 FYNNEI. This CDR3 reads CASRTGLAARYNEQFF. CDR3 coding DNA: TGTGCCAGCAGGACTGGACTAGCGGCCCGTTACAATGAGCAGTTCTTC.

The rearrangement links TRBV6-6 to TRBJ2-3, with D unclear. Trimming left V 6 bases short and J 9 bases short, with 10 bases between. Looked up from germline, CDR1 is MNHNY and CDR2 is SVGAGI (reference sequence). The CDR3 sequence is 11 residues long. The DNA of the CDR3 is TGTGCCAGCAGGAAGGAGAAAACGCAGTATTTT. This sequence encodes CASRKEKTQYF.

Ten or more counts support this clone. The rearrangement uses TRBV4-2 and TRBJ1-4; 9 bases match TRBD1. Trimming at V came to 0 bases and at J to 5 bases, leaving 13 bases not matched to a gene. Germline V CDR1 and CDR2: LGHNA, YNFKEQ. The CDR3 length is 19 residues. This chain's CDR3 is CASSQERGGTGTGNEKLFF. CDR3 coding DNA: TGTGCCAGCAGCCAAGAAAGGGGGGGAACCGGGACAGGGAATGAAAAACTGTTTTTT.

In regard to this clone: Mismatch with germline at one junction end may stem from a read error. V is TRBV7-9 and J is TRBJ2-2; 10 bases agree with TRBD2. Germline V gene data show CDR1 as SEHNR and CDR2 as FQNEAQ (reference sequence). The CDR3 length is 17 residues. As DNA, the CDR3 is TGTTCCAGCAGCACCGAAGCGGGGGGGCTGGACACCGGGGAGCTGTTTTTT. Its protein product is CSSSTEAGGLDTGELFF.

CDR3 nucleotide sequence: TGTGCCAGTAGTACCCCCGGCAGGAAGAACACTGAAGCTTTCTTT. Its protein product is CASSTPGRKNTEAFF. This chain joins TRBV19 and TRBJ1-1; no clear D gene. CDR1 and CDR2 (germline): LNHDA, SQIVND (reference sequence). Trimming cost V 4 bases and J 1 base, with 13 bases left between them. CDR3 length equals 15 residues.

The V call is TRBV19, the J call TRBJ1-4; TRBD1 might be the D (6 bases). From germline, CDR1 is LNHDA and CDR2 SQIVND (reference sequence). The CDR3 covers 14 residues. V lost 6 bases and J 8 bases, leaving 16 bases between the germline ends. The DNA of the CDR3 is TGTGCCAGTAGCCATCTCCAGGGGAAAGAAAAACTGTTTTTT. Its protein is CASSHLQGKEKLFF.

The genes are TRBV29-1 and TRBJ1-2, with 9 bases fitting TRBD1. V lost 5 bases to trimming and J lost 3 bases; unmatched junction nucleotides: 1. CDR1 and CDR2 from the germline V gene are SQVTM and ANQGSEA. The CDR3 runs to 12 residues. Here the CDR3 DNA reads TGCAGCGTTAGGACAGGGGACTATGGCTACACCTTC. Translated, it gives CSVRTGDYGYTF.

The chain links TRBV19 to TRBJ1-2, with D possibly matching TRBD1 (6 bases). The V end lost 4 bases, the J end lost 0 bases, and 12 bases lay between the germline ends. This CDR3 comprises 15 residues. CDR1 LNHDA and CDR2 SQIVND come from the germline V gene (reference sequence). CDR3 amino acids: CASSTQGGANYGYTF. In DNA form, the CDR3 reads TGTGCCAGTAGTACCCAAGGGGGAGCTAACTATGGCTACACCTTC.

The chain employs TRBV19 and TRBJ1-5; D is possibly TRBD1 (6 bases). Deletions cut 6 bases from V and 2 bases from J, with 17 bases between. Germline V CDR1 and CDR2: LNHDA, SQIVND (reference sequence). The CDR3 has 16 amino acids. CDR3 nucleotides: TGTGCCAGTAGCAAATGGACAGTGCGGGGCAATCAGCCCCAGCATTTT. It translates to CASSKWTVRGNQPQHF.

The chain uses TRBV7-2 and TRBJ2-2, with D perhaps matching TRBD2 (6 bases). Per the germline V gene, CDR1 is SGHTA and CDR2 is FQGNSA. V lost 1 base, J lost 7 bases, and 16 bases lay in between. The CDR3 runs 16 residues. Written as DNA, the CDR3 is TGTGCCAGCAGCTTAGTTGGCGGGAAGACGATCGGGGAGCTGTTTTTT. Protein sequence: CASSLVGGKTIGELFF.

This clone was recorded once. V usage is TRBV5-1 and J usage is TRBJ2-1; 8 bases agree with TRBD2. This CDR3 is 16 amino acids long. Germline-derived CDR1 and CDR2 are SGHRS and YFSETQ. The V gene end was trimmed by 0 bases and the J gene end by 4 bases; junction bases not matched to a gene: 6. In nucleotides, the CDR3 is TGCGCCAGCAGCTTGGCGGTTAGCGGGGTTTACAATGAGCAGTTCTTC. Protein: CASSLAVSGVYNEQFF.

V usage is TRBV27 and J usage is TRBJ2-7; D possibly corresponds to TRBD2 (6 bases). Germline values: CDR1 MNHEY, CDR2 SMNVEV (reference sequence). There are 12 residues in the CDR3. V dropped 2 bases and J dropped 4 bases, with 6 bases sitting between them. For the CDR3, the DNA is TGTGCCAGCAGTTTAGGAGGGTACGAGCAGTACTTC. Its translation: CASSLGGYEQYF.

The J gene is TRBJ2-7, the V gene TRBV20-1; D unresolved. Germline assignment: CDR1 DFQATT and CDR2 SNEGSKA (reference sequence). With 2 bases removed from V and 3 bases from J, the gap between germline ends came to 5 bases. The CDR3 covers 11 residues. The CDR3 coding sequence is TGCAGTGCTAGAAGAGACTACGAGCAGTACTTC. Translation gives CSARRDYEQYF.